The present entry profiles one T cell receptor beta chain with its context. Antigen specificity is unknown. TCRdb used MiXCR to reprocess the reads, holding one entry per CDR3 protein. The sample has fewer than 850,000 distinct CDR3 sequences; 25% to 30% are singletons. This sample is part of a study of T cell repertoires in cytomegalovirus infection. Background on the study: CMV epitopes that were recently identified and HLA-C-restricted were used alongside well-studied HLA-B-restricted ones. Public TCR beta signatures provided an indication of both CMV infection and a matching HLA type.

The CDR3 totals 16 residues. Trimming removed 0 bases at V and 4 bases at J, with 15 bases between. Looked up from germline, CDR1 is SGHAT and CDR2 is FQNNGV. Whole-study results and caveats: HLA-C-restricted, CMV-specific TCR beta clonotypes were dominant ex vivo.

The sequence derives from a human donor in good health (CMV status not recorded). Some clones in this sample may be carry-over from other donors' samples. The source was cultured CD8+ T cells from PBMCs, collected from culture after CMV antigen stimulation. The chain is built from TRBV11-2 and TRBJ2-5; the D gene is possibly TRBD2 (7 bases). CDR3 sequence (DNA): TGTGCCAGCAGCTTAGATCGGCGGGGGCGGAGAGAGACCCAGTACTTC. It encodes CASSLDRRGRRETQYF.